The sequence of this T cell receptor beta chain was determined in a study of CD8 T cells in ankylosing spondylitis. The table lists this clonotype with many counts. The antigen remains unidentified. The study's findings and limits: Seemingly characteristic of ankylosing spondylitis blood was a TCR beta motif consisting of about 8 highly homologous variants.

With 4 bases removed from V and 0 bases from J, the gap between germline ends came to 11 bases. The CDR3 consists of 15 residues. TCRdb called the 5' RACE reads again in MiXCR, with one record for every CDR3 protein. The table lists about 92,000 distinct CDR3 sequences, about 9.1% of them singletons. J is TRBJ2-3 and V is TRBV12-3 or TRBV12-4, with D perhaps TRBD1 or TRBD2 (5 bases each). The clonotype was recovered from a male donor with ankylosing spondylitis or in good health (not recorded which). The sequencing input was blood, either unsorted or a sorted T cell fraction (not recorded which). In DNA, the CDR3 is TGTGCCAGCAGTTGGGACGGAGCGAGCACAGATACGCAGTATTTT. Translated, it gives CASSWDGASTDTQYF.